A selection of T cell receptor beta chains follows, all from one sample in a study of blood T cell repertoires in COVID-19. Data came from immunoSEQ multiplex PCR; TCRdb stores just in-frame clones and leaves some out. The sample lists about 15,000 clones; almost 85% were seen once. The sample consisted of peripheral blood. The origin of the receptors is a woman in her sixties or seventies with active COVID-19. Each CDR3 is given with its conserved first and last residue. Each record gives: J gene, clone size, D gene, CDR3 length, V gene, CDR3 protein, CDR3 DNA. The D gene is left open where the match is weak. Where a row states a size, it is once, few, many or the class of an expanded clone; other rows omit it.

j_call: TRBJ2-7; clone_size: few; d_call: TRBD2; cdr3_length: 13; v_call: TRBV15; cdr3_aa: CATSRGREYEQYF; cdr3_nt: TGTGCCACCAGCAGAGGGCGGGAGTACGAGCAGTACTTC
j_call: TRBJ1-4; clone_size: .; d_call: .; cdr3_length: 12; v_call: TRBV2; cdr3_aa: CASNPAQTKLFF; cdr3_nt: TGTGCCAGCAATCCCGCGCAAACGAAACTGTTTTTT
j_call: TRBJ2-2; clone_size: .; d_call: TRBD1; cdr3_length: 15; v_call: TRBV5-1; cdr3_aa: CASSLSHRGTGELFF; cdr3_nt: TGCGCCAGCAGCTTAAGTCACAGGGGCACCGGGGAGCTGTTTTTT
j_call: TRBJ2-3; clone_size: .; d_call: TRBD1; cdr3_length: 14; v_call: TRBV2; cdr3_aa: CASRGGQVTDTQYF; cdr3_nt: TGTGCCAGCAGGGGCGGACAGGTCACAGATACGCAGTATTTT
j_call: TRBJ2-3; clone_size: .; d_call: TRBD1; cdr3_length: 15; v_call: TRBV6-5; cdr3_aa: CALRVGQGFTDTQYF; cdr3_nt: TGTGCCTTACGAGTGGGACAGGGATTCACAGATACGCAGTATTTT
j_call: TRBJ2-3; clone_size: .; d_call: TRBD2; cdr3_length: 14; v_call: TRBV18; cdr3_aa: CASKMAGGGDTQYF; cdr3_nt: TGTGCCAGCAAGATGGCGGGAGGAGGAGATACGCAGTATTTT
j_call: TRBJ2-1; clone_size: .; d_call: .; cdr3_length: 13; v_call: TRBV11-3; cdr3_aa: CASSFVRGGEQFF; cdr3_nt: TGTGCCAGCAGTTTCGTCAGGGGCGGTGAGCAGTTCTTC
j_call: TRBJ2-4; clone_size: .; d_call: TRBD1; cdr3_length: 16; v_call: TRBV19; cdr3_aa: CASSTQGAFAKNIQYF; cdr3_nt: TGTGCCAGTAGTACTCAGGGGGCCTTCGCCAAAAACATTCAGTACTTC
j_call: TRBJ1-1; clone_size: .; d_call: .; cdr3_length: 14; v_call: TRBV5-1; cdr3_aa: CASSALLPNTEAFF; cdr3_nt: TGCGCCAGCAGCGCGTTACTTCCGAACACTGAAGCTTTCTTT
j_call: TRBJ2-7; clone_size: .; d_call: TRBD1; cdr3_length: 13; v_call: TRBV19; cdr3_aa: CASSAGQAYEQYF; cdr3_nt: TGTGCCAGTAGTGCCGGACAGGCCTACGAGCAGTACTTC
j_call: TRBJ2-1; clone_size: once; d_call: TRBD2; cdr3_length: 17; v_call: TRBV11-2; cdr3_aa: CASSLNARTSGRHEQFF; cdr3_nt: TGTGCCAGCAGCTTAAACGCCCGGACTAGCGGGAGACATGAGCAGTTCTTC
j_call: TRBJ2-2; clone_size: .; d_call: TRBD1; cdr3_length: 14; v_call: TRBV4-1; cdr3_aa: CASSQGQTTGELFF; cdr3_nt: TGCGCCAGCAGCCAGGGACAGACAACCGGGGAGCTGTTTTTT
j_call: TRBJ2-1; clone_size: .; d_call: TRBD2; cdr3_length: 15; v_call: TRBV4-3; cdr3_aa: CASSQEGLADNEQFF; cdr3_nt: TGCGCCAGCAGCCAAGAAGGTCTAGCGGACAATGAGCAGTTCTTC
j_call: TRBJ1-2; clone_size: .; d_call: TRBD1; cdr3_length: 14; v_call: TRBV6-2/TRBV6-3; cdr3_aa: CASSWTGGTYGYTF; cdr3_nt: TGTGCCAGCAGCTGGACAGGGGGCACCTATGGCTACACCTTC
j_call: TRBJ1-5; clone_size: .; d_call: TRBD1; cdr3_length: 14; v_call: TRBV6-2/TRBV6-3; cdr3_aa: CASSYGTGGQPQHF; cdr3_nt: TGTGCCAGCAGTTACGGGACAGGGGGTCAGCCCCAGCATTTT
j_call: TRBJ2-5; clone_size: .; d_call: .; cdr3_length: 16; v_call: TRBV9; cdr3_aa: CASSVDTALIQETQYF; cdr3_nt: TGTGCCAGCAGCGTAGACACAGCCCTTATCCAAGAGACCCAGTACTTC
j_call: TRBJ2-3; clone_size: .; d_call: .; cdr3_length: 15; v_call: TRBV14; cdr3_aa: CASSQTVASTDTQYF; cdr3_nt: TGTGCCAGCAGCCAAACGGTAGCTAGCACAGATACGCAGTATTTT
j_call: TRBJ2-1; clone_size: .; d_call: .; cdr3_length: 16; v_call: TRBV7-8; cdr3_aa: CASSLAAGSNWDEQFF; cdr3_nt: TGTGCCAGCAGCTTAGCGGCGGGATCGAATTGGGATGAGCAGTTCTTC
j_call: TRBJ2-5; clone_size: .; d_call: TRBD1; cdr3_length: 14; v_call: TRBV5-1; cdr3_aa: CASSLDDRVQAQYF; cdr3_nt: TGCGCCAGCAGCTTGGACGACAGGGTCCAGGCCCAGTACTTC
j_call: TRBJ1-5; clone_size: .; d_call: TRBD1; cdr3_length: 18; v_call: TRBV24-1; cdr3_aa: CATSDAGTGGHSNQPQHF; cdr3_nt: TGTGCCACCAGTGATGCCGGGACAGGGGGACATAGCAATCAGCCCCAGCATTTT
j_call: TRBJ2-2; clone_size: .; d_call: .; cdr3_length: 15; v_call: TRBV19; cdr3_aa: CASSLTPRNTGELFF; cdr3_nt: TGTGCCAGTAGTCTCACACCCCGGAACACCGGGGAGCTGTTTTTT
j_call: TRBJ2-5; clone_size: .; d_call: .; cdr3_length: 15; v_call: TRBV6-6; cdr3_aa: CASSYPALGGGTQYF; cdr3_nt: TGTGCCAGCAGTTACCCTGCCCTGGGGGGAGGGACCCAGTACTTC
j_call: TRBJ1-5; clone_size: .; d_call: TRBD1; cdr3_length: 16; v_call: TRBV20-1; cdr3_aa: CSASGQGGGIHQPQHF; cdr3_nt: TGCAGTGCTAGTGGTCAGGGGGGAGGTATTCATCAGCCCCAGCATTTT
j_call: TRBJ2-3; clone_size: .; d_call: TRBD1; cdr3_length: 15; v_call: TRBV4-3; cdr3_aa: CASSLQGVGTDTQYF; cdr3_nt: TGCGCCAGCAGCCTACAGGGGGTGGGCACAGATACGCAGTATTTT
j_call: TRBJ2-5; clone_size: .; d_call: TRBD2; cdr3_length: 16; v_call: TRBV24-1; cdr3_aa: CATSHSGRADGETQYF; cdr3_nt: TGTGCCACCAGCCATAGCGGGAGGGCTGATGGGGAGACCCAGTACTTC